Shown below are 6 T cell receptor beta chains from a single sample sequenced in a study of blood T cell repertoires in COVID-19. Profiled with immunoSEQ multiplex PCR; TCRdb holds only in-frame clones, not every one. The sample has around 67,000 clones; about 91% are singletons. Sequenced sample: peripheral blood. The receptors shown here come from an elderly woman with active or convalescent COVID-19.

This clone was found once. Written as DNA, the CDR3 is TGTGCCAGTAGGCCAGCCGGGACTCATGTTTTCAATGAGCAGTTCTTC. As protein: CASRPAGTHVFNEQFF. V usage is TRBV19 and J usage is TRBJ2-1, with D possibly being TRBD2 (6 bases). Germline assignment: CDR1 LNHDA and CDR2 SQIVND (reference sequence). Trimming stripped 6 bases from V and 6 bases from J, with 21 bases between. The CDR3 has 16 residues.

The DNA for the CDR3 is TGTGCCAGCAGCCACAGTGACAACCAAGAGACCCAGTACTTC. It specifies CASSHSDNQETQYF. The chain joins TRBV4-2 to TRBJ2-5; D not certain. Germline V gene data show CDR1 as LGHNA and CDR2 as YNFKEQ. CDR3 length: 14 residues. Between the trimmed V and J ends, which lost 3 bases and 0 bases, there was a span of 8 bases.

The V call is TRBV5-1, the J call TRBJ1-1; no clear D. Trimming stripped 1 base from V and 0 bases from J, with 10 bases between. The germline CDR1 and CDR2 sequences are SGHRS and YFSETQ. The CDR3 consists of 15 residues. CDR3 sequence: CASSLSAAMNTEAFF. CDR3 coding DNA: TGCGCCAGCAGCTTGTCGGCGGCCATGAACACTGAAGCTTTCTTT.

The chain is built from TRBV9 and TRBJ2-3; 7 bases match TRBD1. The CDR3 totals 13 residues. Germline trimming cut 3 bases from V and 5 bases from J; bases unmatched to any gene: 3. Germline V gene sequence: CDR1 SGDLS, CDR2 YYNGEE. The DNA of the CDR3 is TGTGCCAGCAGCGGACAGGGCAAAGATACGCAGTATTTT. This gives the protein CASSGQGKDTQYF.

The chain carries TRBV19 and TRBJ1-6, with 10 bases matching TRBD1. Germline CDR1 and CDR2: LNHDA and SQIVND (reference sequence). The V segment lost 10 bases and the J segment 9 bases; nucleotides outside the gene matches: 9. The CDR3 is 14 amino acids. This CDR3 is CATRGQGGSSPLHF. In nucleotides, the CDR3 is TGTGCCACCCGCGGACAGGGGGGGAGTTCACCCCTCCACTTT.

The V gene is TRBV23-1, the J gene TRBJ1-1; D call uncertain. TRBV23-1 is annotated as an ORF whose role is uncertain. The V end lost 7 bases, the J end lost 3 bases, and 21 bases lay between the germline ends. CDR3 length: 16 amino acids. The CDR3 reads CASIRDPRNQDTEAFF. CDR3 sequence (DNA): TGCGCCAGCATCAGAGACCCAAGAAATCAGGACACTGAAGCTTTCTTT.